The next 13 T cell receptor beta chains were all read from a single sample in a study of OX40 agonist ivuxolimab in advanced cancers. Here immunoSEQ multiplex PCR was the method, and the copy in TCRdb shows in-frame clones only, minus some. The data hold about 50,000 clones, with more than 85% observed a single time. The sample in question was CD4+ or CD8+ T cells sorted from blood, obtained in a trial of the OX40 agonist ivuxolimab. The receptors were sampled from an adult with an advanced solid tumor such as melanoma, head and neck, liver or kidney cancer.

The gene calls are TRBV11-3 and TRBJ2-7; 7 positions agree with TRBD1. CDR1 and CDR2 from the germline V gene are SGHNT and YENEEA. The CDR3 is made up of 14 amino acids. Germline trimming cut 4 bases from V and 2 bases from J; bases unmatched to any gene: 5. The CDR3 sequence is CASSSLDRPYEQYF. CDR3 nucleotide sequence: TGTGCCAGCAGCTCTTTGGACAGGCCCTACGAGCAGTACTTC.

The CDR3 nucleotides are TGTGCCAGCCGGACGTTGTATAGAAGCACAGATACGCAGTATTTT. Translating gives CASRTLYRSTDTQYF. The chain links TRBV27 to TRBJ2-3; D remains ambiguous. V was shortened by 8 bases and J by 0 bases, with 15 bases between the two germline ends. The CDR3 totals 15 residues. Germline V gene data show CDR1 as MNHEY and CDR2 as SMNVEV (reference sequence).

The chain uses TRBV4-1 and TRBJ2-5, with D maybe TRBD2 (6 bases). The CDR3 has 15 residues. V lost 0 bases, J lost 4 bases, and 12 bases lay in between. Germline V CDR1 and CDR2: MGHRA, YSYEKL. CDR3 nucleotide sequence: TGCGCCAGCAGCCAAGAGCCGGTCGGGGGAGAGACCCAGTACTTC. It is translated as CASSQEPVGGETQYF.

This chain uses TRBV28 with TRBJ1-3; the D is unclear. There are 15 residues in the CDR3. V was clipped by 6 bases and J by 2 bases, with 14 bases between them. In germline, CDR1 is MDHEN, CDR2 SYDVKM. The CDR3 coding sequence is TGTGCCAGCAGCCGCCCGAGAGTAACTGGAAACACCATATATTTT. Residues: CASSRPRVTGNTIYF. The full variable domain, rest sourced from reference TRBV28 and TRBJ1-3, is DVKVTQSSRYLVKRTGEKVFLECVQDMDHENMFWYRQDPGLGLRLIYFSYDVKMKEKGDIPEGYSVSREKKERFSLILESASTNQTSMYLCASSRPRVTGNTIYFGEGSWLTVV.

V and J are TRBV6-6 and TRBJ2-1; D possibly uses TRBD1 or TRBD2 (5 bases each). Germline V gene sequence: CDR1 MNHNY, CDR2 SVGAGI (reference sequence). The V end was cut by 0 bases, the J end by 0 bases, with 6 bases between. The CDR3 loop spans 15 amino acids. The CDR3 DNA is TGTGCCAGCAGTTACTCTGGGGGCTCCTACAATGAGCAGTTCTTC. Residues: CASSYSGGSYNEQFF.

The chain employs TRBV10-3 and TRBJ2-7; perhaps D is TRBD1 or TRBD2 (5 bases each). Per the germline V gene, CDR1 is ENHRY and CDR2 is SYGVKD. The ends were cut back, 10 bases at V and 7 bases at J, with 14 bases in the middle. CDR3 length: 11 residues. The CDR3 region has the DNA TGTGCCACCGGGACGGCCCGTGAGCAGTACTTC. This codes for CATGTAREQYF.

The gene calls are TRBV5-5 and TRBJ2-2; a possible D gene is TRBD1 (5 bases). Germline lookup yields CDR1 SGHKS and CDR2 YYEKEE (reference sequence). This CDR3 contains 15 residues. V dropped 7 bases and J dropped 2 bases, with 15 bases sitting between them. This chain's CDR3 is CASGQLSDNTGELFF. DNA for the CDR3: TGTGCCAGCGGACAACTCTCCGACAACACCGGGGAGCTGTTTTTT.

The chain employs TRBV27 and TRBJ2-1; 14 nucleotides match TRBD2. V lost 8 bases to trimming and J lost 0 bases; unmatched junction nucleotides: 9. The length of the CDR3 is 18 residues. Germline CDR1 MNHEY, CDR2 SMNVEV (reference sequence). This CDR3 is CASLPGLAGDSSYNEQFF. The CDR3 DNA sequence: TGTGCCAGCTTACCGGGACTAGCGGGGGATAGCTCCTACAATGAGCAGTTCTTC.

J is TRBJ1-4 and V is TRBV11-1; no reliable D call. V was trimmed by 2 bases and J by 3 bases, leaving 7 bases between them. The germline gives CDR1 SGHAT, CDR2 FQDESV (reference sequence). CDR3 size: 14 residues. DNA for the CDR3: TGTGCCAGCAGCTTAAACAGCCCTAATGAAAAACTGTTTTTT. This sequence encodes CASSLNSPNEKLFF.

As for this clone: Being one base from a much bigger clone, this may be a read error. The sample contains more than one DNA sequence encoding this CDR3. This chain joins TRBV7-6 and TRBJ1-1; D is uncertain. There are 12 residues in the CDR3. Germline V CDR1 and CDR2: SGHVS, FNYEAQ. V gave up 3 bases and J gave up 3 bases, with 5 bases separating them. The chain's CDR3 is CASSFGDTEAFF. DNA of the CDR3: TGTGCCAGCAGCTTCGGCGACACTGAAGCTTTCTTT.

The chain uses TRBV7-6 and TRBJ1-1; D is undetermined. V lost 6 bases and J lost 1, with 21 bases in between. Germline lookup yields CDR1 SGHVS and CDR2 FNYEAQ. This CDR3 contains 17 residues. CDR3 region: CASSLERDVIGNTEAFF. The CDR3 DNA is TGTGCCAGCAGTCTGGAAAGGGATGTTATTGGGAACACTGAAGCTTTCTTT.

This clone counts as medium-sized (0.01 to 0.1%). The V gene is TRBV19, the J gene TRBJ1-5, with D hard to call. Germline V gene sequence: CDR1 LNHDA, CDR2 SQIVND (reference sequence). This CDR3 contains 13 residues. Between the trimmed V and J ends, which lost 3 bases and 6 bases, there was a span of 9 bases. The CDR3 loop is CASSMVGVQPQHF. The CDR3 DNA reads TGTGCCAGTAGTATGGTTGGGGTTCAGCCCCAGCATTTT.

The DNA for the CDR3 is TGCGCCAGCAGCCAAGAATCCGGACTAGCGGGATTTAATGAGCAGTTCTTC. As protein: CASSQESGLAGFNEQFF. The chain couples TRBV4-1 to TRBJ2-1, with 12 bases aligning to TRBD2. V gave up 0 bases and J gave up 7 bases; unmatched junction bases: 7. This CDR3 region has 17 residues. From germline, CDR1 is MGHRA and CDR2 YSYEKL.